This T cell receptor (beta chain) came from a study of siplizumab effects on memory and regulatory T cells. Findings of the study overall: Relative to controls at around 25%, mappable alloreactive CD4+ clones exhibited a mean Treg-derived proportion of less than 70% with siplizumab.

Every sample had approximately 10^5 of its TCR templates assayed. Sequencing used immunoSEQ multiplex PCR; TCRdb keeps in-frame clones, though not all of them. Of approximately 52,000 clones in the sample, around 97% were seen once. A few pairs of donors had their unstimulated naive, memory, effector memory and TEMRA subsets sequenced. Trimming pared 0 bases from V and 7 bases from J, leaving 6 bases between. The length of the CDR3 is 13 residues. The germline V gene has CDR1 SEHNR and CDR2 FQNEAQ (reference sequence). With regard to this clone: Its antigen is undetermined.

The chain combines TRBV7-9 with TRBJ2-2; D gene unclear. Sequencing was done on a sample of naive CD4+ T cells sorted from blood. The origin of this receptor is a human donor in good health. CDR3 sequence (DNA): TGTGCCAGCAGCTTAGCAGGCGGCGGGGAGCTGTTTTTT. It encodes CASSLAGGGELFF.